This TCR beta chain is drawn from a study of CD8+CD57+ T cells in acquired aplastic anemia. Looking at the study overall: The average for DNA from sorted CD4+ and CD8+ cells was roughly 3 ug. An average of roughly 10 million reads for CD4+ cells was obtained from healthy donors. Study-wide points: Patients and controls shared just under 30 CD8+ CDR3 sequences.

The germline V and J ends were trimmed by 0 bases and 2 bases, with 2 bases remaining between them. CDR3 size: 12 residues. Germline lookup yields CDR1 LNHNV and CDR2 YYDKDF (reference sequence). With respect to this clonotype: No antigen is known for it.

TCR beta VDJ and CDR3 were profiled, and genomic DNA was the template. TCRdb itself ran the reads through MiXCR, one entry per CDR3 protein. The sample shows hundreds of thousands of distinct CDR3 sequences, under 80% of them seen only once. The sequenced material came from sorted CD4+, CD8+, or CD8+CD57+ T cells (not recorded which) from PBMCs. The rearrangement links TRBV15 to TRBJ2-7; no definite D call. The clonotype originates from a human donor in good health, serving as a control. Here the CDR3 DNA reads TGTGCCACCAGCAGAGATACCTACGAGCAGTACGTC. This gives the protein CATSRDTYEQYV.